This entry lists 31 T cell receptor beta chains sequenced from one sample in a study of T cell responses to AZD1222 COVID-19 vaccine. The repertoire was sequenced with immunoSEQ multiplex PCR; TCRdb's copy has only in-frame clones and lacks some. The sample records some 150,000 clones, 88% being singletons. Material: peripheral blood, obtained 28 days after the second AZD1222 dose. These receptors originate from an adult who received the AZD1222 COVID-19 vaccine.

This chain's CDR3 is CASSSGTKYNEQFF. DNA of the CDR3: TGTGCCAGCAGTTCAGGGACCAAATACAATGAGCAGTTCTTC. V usage is TRBV6-5 and J usage is TRBJ2-1; D is perhaps TRBD1 or TRBD2 (5 bases each). This CDR3 is 14 amino acids long. The V gene's germline CDR1 is MNHEY and CDR2 SVGAGI. The ends were cut back, 4 bases at V and 4 bases at J, with 11 bases in the middle.

The chain combines TRBV7-3 with TRBJ1-4, with a weak D call TRBD1 (6 bases). Germline loops: CDR1 SGHTA, CDR2 FQGTGA. V shed 2 bases and J shed 3 bases, with 13 bases lying between them. The CDR3 totals 16 residues. CDR3 coding DNA: TGTGCCAGCAGCTTATTTTGGACAGTTGCTAATGAAAAACTGTTTTTT. This codes for CASSLFWTVANEKLFF.

The V call is TRBV7-9, the J call TRBJ2-3, with a weak D call TRBD2 (6 bases). V lost 1 base to trimming and J lost 0 bases, with 20 bases between them. The CDR3 is 19 amino acids. The germline V gene encodes CDR1 SEHNR and CDR2 FQNEAQ (reference sequence). CDR3 sequence (DNA): TGTGCCAGCAGCTTAGGTTCTTGGGGACGCGGGACGAGCACAGATACGCAGTATTTT. It yields the protein CASSLGSWGRGTSTDTQYF.

V is TRBV2 and J is TRBJ2-2; D may be TRBD2 (5 bases). The germline V and J ends were trimmed by 6 bases and 2 bases, with 7 bases remaining between them. CDR1 and CDR2 from the germline V gene are SNHLY and FYNNEI. The CDR3 is 13 residues long. CDR3 sequence: CASRPGNTGELFF. The CDR3 DNA follows: TGTGCCAGCAGGCCGGGAAACACCGGGGAGCTGTTTTTT. The full variable domain, with the rest looked up from reference TRBV2 and TRBJ2-2, is EPEVTQTPSHQVTQMGQEVILRCVPISNHLYFYWYRQILGQKVEFLVSFYNNEISEKSEIFDDQFSVERPDGSNFTLKIRSTKLEDSAMYFCASRPGNTGELFFGEGSRLTVL.

The chain joins TRBV7-2 to TRBJ1-1, with D maybe TRBD1 (5 bases). This CDR3 spans 14 amino acids. V lost 5 bases, J lost 1 base, and 11 bases lay in between. Germline V lookup: CDR1 SGHTA, CDR2 FQGNSA. CDR3 coding DNA: TGTGCCAGCAGCACTTACCAGGGGAACACTGAAGCTTTCTTT. Translation gives CASSTYQGNTEAFF.

The rearrangement links TRBV28 to TRBJ1-1; D may be TRBD1 (5 bases). V lost 8 bases and J lost 0, with 19 bases in between. In germline, CDR1 is MDHEN, CDR2 SYDVKM. This CDR3 region has 16 residues. The CDR3 sequence is CASPSLGAGVNTEAFF. CDR3 nucleotide sequence: TGTGCCAGCCCTTCCCTCGGGGCCGGGGTGAACACTGAAGCTTTCTTT.

The chain's CDR3 is CASGSGYSGTEAFF. Written as DNA, the CDR3 is TGTGCTAGTGGTTCGGGATATTCGGGCACTGAAGCTTTCTTT. The chain combines TRBV12-5 with TRBJ1-1; D is unresolved. The germline V gene encodes CDR1 LGHNT and CDR2 FRNRAP. The CDR3 runs to 14 residues. V lost 4 bases, J lost 4 bases, and 13 bases lay in between.

A few counts support this clone. The genes are TRBV5-8 and TRBJ1-4; D is undetermined. With 4 bases removed from V and 11 bases from J, the gap between germline ends came to 21 bases. Germline values: CDR1 SGHTS, CDR2 YDEGEE. The CDR3 spans 15 residues. CDR3 sequence: CASSPTGSREEKLFF. The CDR3 nucleotides read TGTGCCAGCAGCCCAACTGGGAGCCGAGAGGAGAAACTGTTTTTT.

The chain uses TRBV5-8 and TRBJ1-1; TRBD1 might be the D (5 bases). The ends were cut back, 4 bases at V and 8 bases at J, with 9 bases in the middle. This CDR3 has 11 residues. Germline CDR1 reads SGHTS; CDR2 reads YDEGEE. This chain's CDR3 is CASSSAGEAFF. Written as DNA, the CDR3 is TGTGCCAGCAGCAGTGCAGGGGAAGCTTTCTTT.

The J gene is TRBJ1-5, the V gene TRBV7-2; 7 bases map to TRBD1. CDR1 and CDR2 (germline): SGHTA, FQGNSA. The CDR3 totals 15 residues. Unmatched junction bases numbered 2, after V lost 3 bases and J lost 0 bases. The CDR3 DNA sequence: TGTGCCAGCAGCTTGAAGGGGGCTAGCAATCAGCCCCAGCATTTT. Translation gives CASSLKGASNQPQHF.

The chain carries TRBV19 and TRBJ2-7; 9 positions match TRBD1. Per the germline V gene, CDR1 is LNHDA and CDR2 is SQIVND (reference sequence). This CDR3 is built from 16 residues. V dropped 7 bases and J dropped 2; count of bases not matched to a gene: 12. CDR3 region: CASTPSQDRGAYEQYF. The CDR3 DNA reads TGTGCCAGTACCCCATCCCAGGACAGGGGAGCCTACGAGCAGTACTTC.

The J gene is TRBJ1-1, the V gene TRBV3-1 (or the pseudogene TRBV3-2), with D perhaps matching TRBD1 (5 bases). Germline CDR1 reads LGHDT; CDR2 reads YNNKEL (reference sequence). The CDR3 totals 14 residues. V lost 2 bases, J lost 4 bases, and 11 bases lay in between. DNA of the CDR3: TGTGCCAGCAGCCAATCCGAAGGGGCCACTGAAGCTTTCTTT. Its translation: CASSQSEGATEAFF.

V gene TRBV28 combines with J gene TRBJ1-4, with D tentatively TRBD1 (5 bases). CDR3 size: 13 residues. V lost 3 bases and J lost 7, with 9 bases in between. Germline values: CDR1 MDHEN, CDR2 SYDVKM. DNA for the CDR3: TGTGCCAGCAGTTTGTTCGGGGGTGAAAAACTGTTTTTT. This encodes CASSLFGGEKLFF.

The rearrangement links TRBV7-8 to TRBJ1-1; D is possibly TRBD1 (5 bases). CDR3 size: 15 residues. V was pared by 0 bases and J by 0 bases, with 8 bases between. Per germline, CDR1 SGHVS and CDR2 FQNEAQ. The DNA for the CDR3 is TGTGCCAGCAGCTTAGCAGAGGGGATGAACACTGAAGCTTTCTTT. Translated, it gives CASSLAEGMNTEAFF.

The table lists this clone with a count of one. The chain combines TRBV19 with TRBJ2-7, with D perhaps TRBD1 (6 bases). The V and J ends lost 3 bases and 2 bases respectively, with 14 bases between them. CDR3 length equals 15 residues. CDR1 LNHDA and CDR2 SQIVND come from the germline V gene (reference sequence). The CDR3 spells CASSIWTETTYEQYF. The CDR3 nucleotides are TGTGCCAGTAGTATCTGGACAGAGACTACCTACGAGCAGTACTTC.

J is TRBJ1-2 and V is TRBV7-6; 7 bases align to TRBD1. The germline gives CDR1 SGHVS, CDR2 FNYEAQ. This CDR3 is built from 13 residues. Trimming took 5 bases from V and 5 from J; bases not matched to a gene: 5. CDR3 DNA sequence: TGTGCCAGCAGCAGCGGGACAGCGTATGGCTACACCTTC. Its protein is CASSSGTAYGYTF.

This clone appeared once. The rearrangement links TRBV28 to TRBJ1-2; maybe TRBD1 (6 bases). The CDR3 totals 16 residues. Germline CDR1 and CDR2: MDHEN and SYDVKM. The V and J ends lost 3 bases and 4 bases respectively, with 18 bases between them. Here the CDR3 reads CASSFGPRTVSYGYTF. The CDR3 region has the DNA TGTGCCAGCAGTTTTGGCCCCCGGACAGTGTCCTATGGCTACACCTTC.

This sequence joins TRBV6-6 and TRBJ1-5; a possible D gene is TRBD1 (6 bases). The germline V gene encodes CDR1 MNHNY and CDR2 SVGAGI (reference sequence). V lost 8 bases and J 2 bases, leaving 16 bases between the germline ends. The CDR3 has 15 amino acids. The CDR3, as DNA: TGTGCCAGCGAAAAACAGGGTACGCGCAATCAGCCCCAGCATTTT. Protein product: CASEKQGTRNQPQHF.

J is TRBJ2-3 and V is TRBV5-4, with 10 nucleotides matching TRBD2. From germline, CDR1 is SGHNT and CDR2 YYREEE (reference sequence). V lost 0 bases and J lost 2; bases outside the gene matches: 3. The length of the CDR3 is 16 residues. CDR3 loop: CASSLEAGGFTDTQYF. DNA of the CDR3: TGTGCCAGCAGCTTGGAAGCGGGAGGGTTCACAGATACGCAGTATTTT.

Only one count was recorded for this clone. The V gene is TRBV27, the J gene TRBJ1-5, with D unresolved. The V gene's germline CDR1 is MNHEY and CDR2 SMNVEV (reference sequence). V lost 4 bases, J lost 7 bases, and 11 bases lay in between. The CDR3 is 13 residues long. The CDR3 here is CASSWTVGQPQHF. CDR3 sequence (DNA): TGTGCCAGCAGTTGGACGGTGGGGCAGCCCCAGCATTTT.

The V call is TRBV19, the J call TRBJ2-1, with a weak D call TRBD2 (7 bases). The CDR3 runs 14 residues. Per germline, CDR1 LNHDA and CDR2 SQIVND (reference sequence). V was pared by 5 bases and J by 10 bases, with 18 bases between. The CDR3 here is CASSQRDISAEQFF. For the CDR3, the DNA is TGTGCCAGTAGTCAGCGGGACATATCCGCAGAGCAGTTCTTC.

The chain has TRBV9 and TRBJ2-1; TRBD1 or TRBD2 may be the D gene (5 bases each). CDR1 is SGDLS, CDR2 YYNGEE, per germline. The CDR3 totals 15 residues. Trimming shortened V by 4 bases and J by 0 bases, and 11 bases separated the two germline ends. The CDR3 is CASSRDGSSYNEQFF. The CDR3 region has the DNA TGTGCCAGCAGCCGGGACGGTAGCTCCTACAATGAGCAGTTCTTC. Based on the CDR3 plus reference TRBV9 and TRBJ2-1, the full variable domain is DSGVTQTPKHLITATGQRVTLRCSPRSGDLSVYWYQQSLDQGLQFLIQYYNGEERAKGNILERFSAQQFPDLHSELNLSSLELGDSALYFCASSRDGSSYNEQFFGPGTRLTVL.

CDR3 sequence: CASSHLSDRGQDTQYF. In nucleotides, the CDR3 is TGTGCCAGCAGCCACCTGTCCGACCGGGGACAAGATACGCAGTATTTT. V usage is TRBV7-9 and J usage is TRBJ2-3, with D possibly matching TRBD1 (6 bases). The V gene lost 5 bases and the J gene lost 5 bases, with 20 bases spanning the gap. This CDR3 is 16 amino acids long. From germline, CDR1 is SEHNR and CDR2 FQNEAQ (reference sequence).

This chain joins TRBV19 and TRBJ2-7; D may match TRBD1 or TRBD2 (7 bases each). Germline V gives CDR1 LNHDA, CDR2 SQIVND (reference sequence). Trimming shortened V by 4 bases and J by 0 bases, and 22 bases separated the two germline ends. The CDR3 runs 18 residues. The CDR3, as DNA: TGTGCCAGTAGTACCGCCGGGGGGTGGACAGGATACTCCTACGAGCAGTACTTC. Residues: CASSTAGGWTGYSYEQYF.

The chain is built from TRBV5-4 and TRBJ2-2; 10 bases align to TRBD1. J lost 7 bases, V lost 3 bases, and 12 bases had no gene match. The CDR3 totals 17 residues. Germline-derived CDR1 and CDR2 are SGHNT and YYREEE (reference sequence). For the CDR3, the DNA is TGTGCCAGCAGCTCTCCTCGTCCCGGGACAGGGGTCGGGGAGCTGTTTTTT. This sequence encodes CASSSPRPGTGVGELFF.

The V and J genes are TRBV7-6 and TRBJ2-5; TRBD2 matches at 11 bases. V lost 5 bases to trimming and J lost 4 bases; unmatched junction nucleotides: 18. CDR1 and CDR2 from the germline V gene are SGHVS and FNYEAQ. There are 19 residues in the CDR3. The CDR3 spells CASSHFEVSGGAALETQYF. The CDR3 nucleotides are TGTGCCAGCAGCCATTTTGAAGTTAGCGGGGGGGCCGCATTAGAGACCCAGTACTTC.

This chain connects TRBV11-1 to TRBJ1-1; a possible D gene is TRBD1 (6 bases). CDR1 SGHAT and CDR2 FQDESV come from the germline V gene (reference sequence). V was shortened by 5 bases and J by 1 base, with 17 bases between the two germline ends. This CDR3 has 16 residues. This CDR3 reads CASSLRRGTTNTEAFF. For the CDR3, the DNA is TGTGCCAGCAGCCTACGAAGGGGGACCACGAACACTGAAGCTTTCTTT.

The table lists this clone with a count of one. This chain connects TRBV4-3 to TRBJ2-2, with 7 nucleotides matching TRBD1. The germline gives CDR1 LGHNA, CDR2 YSLEER. This CDR3 has 15 amino acids. V lost 4 bases, J lost 3 bases, and 5 bases stayed unmatched. The CDR3 region has the DNA TGCGCCAGCAGCCTAACAGGGGCCGACACCGGGGAGCTGTTTTTT. Translation: CASSLTGADTGELFF.

This sequence joins TRBV11-2 and TRBJ2-5, with D perhaps matching TRBD2 (6 bases). There are 16 residues in the CDR3. V dropped 4 bases and J dropped 1 base, with 16 bases sitting between them. From germline, CDR1 is SGHAT and CDR2 FQNNGV. In DNA, the CDR3 is TGTGCCAGCAGCTCAGGGCGCGGGAACCTCCAAGAGACCCAGTACTTC. It encodes CASSSGRGNLQETQYF.

This chain links TRBV24-1 with TRBJ1-2; D is unclear. V lost 10 bases and J 4 bases, leaving 12 bases between the germline ends. Germline CDR1 reads KGHDR; CDR2 reads SFDVKD. This CDR3 has 12 amino acids. For the CDR3, the DNA is TGTGCCACAAGATCACACCCCTATGGCTACACCTTC. As protein: CATRSHPYGYTF.

The V call is TRBV5-1, the J call TRBJ1-5; 9 nucleotides match TRBD1. The CDR3 spans 14 residues. Germline V gene lookup returns CDR1 SGHRS and CDR2 YFSETQ. V was clipped by 4 bases and J by 7 bases; unmatched bases: 6. CDR3 sequence reads: CASSLQQGAQPQHF. CDR3 nucleotide sequence: TGCGCCAGCAGCCTACAACAGGGGGCCCAGCCCCAGCATTTT.